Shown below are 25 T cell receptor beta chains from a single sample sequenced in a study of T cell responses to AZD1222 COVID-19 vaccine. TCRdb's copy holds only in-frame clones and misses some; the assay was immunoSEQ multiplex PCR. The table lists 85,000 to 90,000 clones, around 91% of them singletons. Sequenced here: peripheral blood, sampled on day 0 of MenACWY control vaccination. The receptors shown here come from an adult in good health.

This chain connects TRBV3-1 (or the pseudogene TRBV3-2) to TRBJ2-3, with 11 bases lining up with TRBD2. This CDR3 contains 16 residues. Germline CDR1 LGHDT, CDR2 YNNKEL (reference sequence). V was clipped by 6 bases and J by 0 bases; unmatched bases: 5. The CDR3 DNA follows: TGTGCCAGCAGTCACCCTAGCGGGAGGAGCACAGATACGCAGTATTTT. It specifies CASSHPSGRSTDTQYF.

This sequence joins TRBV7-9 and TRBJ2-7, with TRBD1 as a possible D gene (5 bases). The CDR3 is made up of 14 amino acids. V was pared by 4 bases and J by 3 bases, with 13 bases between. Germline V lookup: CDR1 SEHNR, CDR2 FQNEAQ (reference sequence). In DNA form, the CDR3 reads TGTGCCAGCAGCTCCGCAGAGGACATCTACGAGCAGTACTTC. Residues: CASSSAEDIYEQYF.

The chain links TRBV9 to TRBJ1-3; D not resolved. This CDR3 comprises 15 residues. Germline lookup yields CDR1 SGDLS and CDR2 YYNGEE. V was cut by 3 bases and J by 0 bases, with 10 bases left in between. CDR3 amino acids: CASSAASNSGNTIYF. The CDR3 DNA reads TGTGCCAGCAGCGCCGCATCCAACTCTGGAAACACCATATATTTT.

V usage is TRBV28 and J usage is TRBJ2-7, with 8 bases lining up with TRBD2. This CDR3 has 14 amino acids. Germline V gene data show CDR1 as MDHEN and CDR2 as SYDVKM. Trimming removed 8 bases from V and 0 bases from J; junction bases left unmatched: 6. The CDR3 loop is CASAGTRGSYEQYF. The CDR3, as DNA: TGTGCCAGCGCTGGGACTAGGGGCTCCTACGAGCAGTACTTC.

CDR3 residues: CAIQGQNRPQHF. In DNA, the CDR3 is TGTGCCATCCAGGGACAGAACAGGCCCCAGCATTTT. The chain couples TRBV28 to TRBJ1-5, with 7 bases that match TRBD1. The junction had 9 bases not matched to a gene; V was cut back by 10 bases and J by 9 bases. The CDR3 covers 12 residues. CDR1 is MDHEN and CDR2 is SYDVKM in the germline V gene.

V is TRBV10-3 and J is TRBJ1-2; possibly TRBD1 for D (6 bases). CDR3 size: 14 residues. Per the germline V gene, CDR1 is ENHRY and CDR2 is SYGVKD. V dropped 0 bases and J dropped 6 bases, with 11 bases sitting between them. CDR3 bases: TGTGCCATCAGTGAGTCGGGGGGCGAGAATGGCTACACCTTC. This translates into CAISESGGENGYTF.

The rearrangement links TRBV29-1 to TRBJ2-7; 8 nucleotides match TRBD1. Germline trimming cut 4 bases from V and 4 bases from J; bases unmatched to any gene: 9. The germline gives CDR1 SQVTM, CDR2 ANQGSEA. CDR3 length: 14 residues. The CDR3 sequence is CSVAPDRDPYEQYF. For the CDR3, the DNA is TGCAGCGTTGCCCCGGACAGGGACCCGTACGAGCAGTACTTC.

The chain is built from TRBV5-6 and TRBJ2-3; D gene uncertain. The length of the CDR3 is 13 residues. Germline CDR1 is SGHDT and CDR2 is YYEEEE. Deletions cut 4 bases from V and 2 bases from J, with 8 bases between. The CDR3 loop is CASSTSNTDTQYF. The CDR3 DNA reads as TGTGCCAGCAGCACCTCTAACACAGATACGCAGTATTTT.

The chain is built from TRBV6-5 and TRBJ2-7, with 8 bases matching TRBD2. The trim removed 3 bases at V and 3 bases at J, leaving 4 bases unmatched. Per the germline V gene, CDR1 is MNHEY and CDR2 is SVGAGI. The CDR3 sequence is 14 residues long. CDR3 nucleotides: TGTGCCAGCAGTTATGCCGGGACTAGCTACGAGCAGTACTTC. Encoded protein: CASSYAGTSYEQYF.

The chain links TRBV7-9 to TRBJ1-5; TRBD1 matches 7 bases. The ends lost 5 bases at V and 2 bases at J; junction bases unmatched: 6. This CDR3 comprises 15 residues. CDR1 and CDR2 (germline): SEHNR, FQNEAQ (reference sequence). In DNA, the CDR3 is TGTGCCAGCAGCCCCCAGGGGGGCGGCAATCAGCCCCAGCATTTT. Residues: CASSPQGGGNQPQHF.

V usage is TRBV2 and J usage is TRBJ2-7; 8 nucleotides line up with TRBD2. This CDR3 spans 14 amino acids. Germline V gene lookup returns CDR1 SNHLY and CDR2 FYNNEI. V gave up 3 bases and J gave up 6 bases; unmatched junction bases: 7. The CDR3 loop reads CASSERAGRGEQYF. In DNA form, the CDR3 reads TGTGCCAGCAGTGAGAGAGCCGGGAGGGGCGAGCAGTACTTC.

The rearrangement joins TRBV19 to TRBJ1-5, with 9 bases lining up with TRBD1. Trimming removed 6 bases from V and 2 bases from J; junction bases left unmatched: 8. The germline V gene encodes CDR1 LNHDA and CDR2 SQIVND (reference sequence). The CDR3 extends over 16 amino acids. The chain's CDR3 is CASSSIRDRGNQPQHF. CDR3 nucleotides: TGTGCCAGTAGCTCAATCCGGGACAGGGGCAATCAGCCCCAGCATTTT.

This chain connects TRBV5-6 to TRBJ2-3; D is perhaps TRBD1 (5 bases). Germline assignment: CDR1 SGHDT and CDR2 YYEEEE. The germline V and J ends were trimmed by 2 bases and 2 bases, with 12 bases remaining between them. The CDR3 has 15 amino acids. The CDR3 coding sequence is TGTGCCAGCAGCTTTGAGACAGATTTCACAGATACGCAGTATTTT. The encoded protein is CASSFETDFTDTQYF.

CDR3 nucleotide sequence: TGTGCCAGCTCACAGGGGTTCAACACTGAAGCTTTCTTT. Translation: CASSQGFNTEAFF. The chain has TRBV18 and TRBJ1-1, with D maybe TRBD1 (5 bases). CDR1 and CDR2 from the germline V gene are KGHSH and LQKENI. V was shortened by 4 bases and J by 2 bases, with 8 bases between the two germline ends. CDR3 length: 13 residues.

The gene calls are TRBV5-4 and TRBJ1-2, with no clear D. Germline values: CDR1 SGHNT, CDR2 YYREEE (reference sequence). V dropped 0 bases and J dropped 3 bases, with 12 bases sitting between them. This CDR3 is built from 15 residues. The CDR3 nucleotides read TGTGCCAGCAGCTTGGGGCAGGTCCATGACTATGGCTACACCTTC. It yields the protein CASSLGQVHDYGYTF. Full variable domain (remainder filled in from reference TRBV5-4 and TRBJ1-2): ETGVTQSPTHLIKTRGQQVTLRCSSQSGHNTVSWYQQALGQGPQFIFQYYREEENGRGNFPPRFSGLQFPNYSSELNVNALELDDSALYLCASSLGQVHDYGYTFGSGTRLTVV.

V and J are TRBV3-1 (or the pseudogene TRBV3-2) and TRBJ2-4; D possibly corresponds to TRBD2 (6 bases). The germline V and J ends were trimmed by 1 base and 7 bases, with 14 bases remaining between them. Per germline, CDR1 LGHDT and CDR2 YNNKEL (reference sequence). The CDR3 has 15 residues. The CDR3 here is CASSQGSGVQNIQYF. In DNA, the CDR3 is TGTGCCAGCAGCCAAGGTTCGGGGGTCCAGAACATTCAGTACTTC.

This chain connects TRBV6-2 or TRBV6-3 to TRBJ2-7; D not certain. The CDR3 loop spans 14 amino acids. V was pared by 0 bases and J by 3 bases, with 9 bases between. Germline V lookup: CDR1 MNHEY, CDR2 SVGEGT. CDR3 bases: TGTGCCAGCAGTTACTCGGCAAATATCTACGAGCAGTACTTC. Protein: CASSYSANIYEQYF.

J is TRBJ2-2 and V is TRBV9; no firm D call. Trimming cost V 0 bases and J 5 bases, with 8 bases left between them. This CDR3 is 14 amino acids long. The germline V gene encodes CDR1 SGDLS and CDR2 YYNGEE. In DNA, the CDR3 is TGTGCCAGCAGCGTAGGTCTATTTACCGGGGAGCTGTTTTTT. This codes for CASSVGLFTGELFF.

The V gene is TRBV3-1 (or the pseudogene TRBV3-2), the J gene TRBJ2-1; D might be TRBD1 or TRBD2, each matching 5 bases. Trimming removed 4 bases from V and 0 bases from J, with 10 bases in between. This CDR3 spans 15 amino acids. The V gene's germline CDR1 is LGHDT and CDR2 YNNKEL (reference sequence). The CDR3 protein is CASSPGARSYNEQFF. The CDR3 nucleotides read TGTGCCAGCAGCCCCGGGGCCCGCTCCTACAATGAGCAGTTCTTC.

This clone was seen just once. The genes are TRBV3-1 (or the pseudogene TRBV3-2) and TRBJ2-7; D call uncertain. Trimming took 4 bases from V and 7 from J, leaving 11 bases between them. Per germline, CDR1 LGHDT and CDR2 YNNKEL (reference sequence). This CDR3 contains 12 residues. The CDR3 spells CASSLWAREQYF. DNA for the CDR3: TGTGCCAGCAGCCTATGGGCGAGGGAGCAGTACTTC.

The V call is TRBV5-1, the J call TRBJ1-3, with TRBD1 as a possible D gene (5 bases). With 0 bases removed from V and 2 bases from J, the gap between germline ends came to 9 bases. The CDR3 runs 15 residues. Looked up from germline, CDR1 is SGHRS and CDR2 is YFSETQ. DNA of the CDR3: TGCGCCAGCAGCTTGGCCTTGGGGGCTGGAAACACCATATATTTT. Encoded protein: CASSLALGAGNTIYF.

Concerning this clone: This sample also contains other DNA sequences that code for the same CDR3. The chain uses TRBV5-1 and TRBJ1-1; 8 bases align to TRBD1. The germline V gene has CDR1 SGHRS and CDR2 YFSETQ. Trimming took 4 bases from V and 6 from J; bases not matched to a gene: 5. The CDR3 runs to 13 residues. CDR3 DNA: TGCGCCAGCAGCCTAGGACAGGGTGCTGAAGCTTTCTTT. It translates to CASSLGQGAEAFF.

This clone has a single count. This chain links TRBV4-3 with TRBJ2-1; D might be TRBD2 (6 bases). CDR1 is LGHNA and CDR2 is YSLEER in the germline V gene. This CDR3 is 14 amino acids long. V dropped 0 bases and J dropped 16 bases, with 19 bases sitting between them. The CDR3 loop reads CASSQDRRSGREFF. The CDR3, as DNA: TGCGCCAGCAGCCAAGACCGAAGGTCGGGGCGGGAATTCTTC.

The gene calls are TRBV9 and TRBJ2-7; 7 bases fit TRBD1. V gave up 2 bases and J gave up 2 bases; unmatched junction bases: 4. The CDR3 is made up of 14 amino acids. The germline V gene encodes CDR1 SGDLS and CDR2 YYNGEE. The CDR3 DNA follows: TGTGCCAGCAGCGTTAATCAGGGGGCCTACGAGCAGTACTTC. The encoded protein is CASSVNQGAYEQYF.

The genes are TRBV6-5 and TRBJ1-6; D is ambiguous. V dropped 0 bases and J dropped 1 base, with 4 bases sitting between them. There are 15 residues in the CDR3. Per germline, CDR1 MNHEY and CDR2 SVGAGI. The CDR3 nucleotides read TGTGCCAGCAGTTACTCCCGTTCCTATAATTCACCCCTCCACTTT. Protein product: CASSYSRSYNSPLHF.